Listed below are T cell receptor beta chains from one sample, sequenced in a study of early T cells in non-severe SARS-CoV-2 infection. TCRdb called the 5' RACE reads again in MiXCR, with one record for every CDR3 protein. Among about 27,000 distinct CDR3 sequences listed, about 3.8% were seen once. Sequencing input: whole blood. The origin of the receptors is an adult who was a healthcare worker with PCR-confirmed SARS-CoV-2 infection or an uninfected control (not recorded which). The CDR3 runs from the conserved cysteine through the conserved F or W. D genes are given only for firm matches. Not all rows give a size; the values are once, few, many and, for expanded clones, a class.

V gene,J gene,clone size,D gene,CDR3 protein,CDR3 DNA
TRBV7-2,TRBJ2-7,few,TRBD2,CASSSTAGGSYEQYF,TGTGCCAGCAGCTCTACAGCGGGAGGTTCCTACGAGCAGTACTTC
TRBV4-1,TRBJ2-1,few,TRBD2,CASSQDQRPSGRTNNEQFF,TGCGCCAGCAGCCAAGATCAACGGCCCAGCGGGAGGACCAACAATGAGCAGTTCTTC
TRBV20-1,TRBJ2-2,many,TRBD1,CSASVIGTGTGELFF,TGCAGTGCTAGTGTGATCGGGACAGGAACCGGGGAGCTGTTTTTT
TRBV7-5,TRBJ1-4,medium-sized,.,CISVPEASERVPRRLEKLFF,.
TRBV11-1,TRBJ1-1,few,.,CASSFGLPRDGAFF,TGTGCCAGCAGCTTTGGACTGCCCCGAGATGGAGCTTTCTTT
TRBV12-3/TRBV12-4,TRBJ2-3,many,TRBD2,CASSGLTSADTQYF,TGTGCCAGCAGTGGCCTCACTAGCGCAGATACGCAGTATTTT
TRBV7-2,TRBJ1-1,many,TRBD1,CASSLIQGASGVAFF,TGTGCCAGCAGCTTGATACAGGGGGCGTCTGGCGTGGCTTTCTTT
TRBV20-1,TRBJ2-2,.,TRBD2,CSARDRIAGGLTGELFF,TGCAGTGCTAGAGATCGAATAGCGGGAGGTCTAACCGGGGAGCTGTTTTTT
TRBV19,TRBJ2-3,many,TRBD2,CASSPKRVAGGVTDTQYF,TGTGCCAGTAGTCCTAAGAGGGTAGCGGGAGGCGTAACCGATACGCAGTATTTT
TRBV19,TRBJ1-5,medium-sized,.,CASSTGDNNQPQHF,TGTGCCAGTAGTACGGGGGACAACAATCAGCCCCAGCATTTT
TRBV6-2/TRBV6-3,TRBJ2-4,many,TRBD1,CASSREGQGALRNIQYF,TGTGCCAGCAGTAGAGAGGGACAGGGGGCACTGAGAAACATTCAGTACTTC
TRBV5-4,TRBJ2-7,many,.,CASSSPTVSNEQYF,TGTGCCAGCAGCTCACCGACGGTGAGCAACGAGCAGTACTTC
TRBV18,TRBJ2-7,many,.,CASSPLPQAEQYF,TGTGCCAGCTCACCGTTACCGCAGGCCGAGCAGTACTTC
TRBV6-6,TRBJ1-6,.,TRBD1,CASGGTGGRNSPLHF,TGTGCCAGCGGCGGGACAGGGGGGAGGAATTCACCCCTCCACTTT
TRBV12-3/TRBV12-4,TRBJ2-7,many,.,CASSFGAVYEQYF,TGTGCCAGCAGTTTTGGGGCCGTCTACGAGCAGTACTTC
TRBV7-7,TRBJ2-1,many,.,CASSFGGSYNEQFF,TGTGCTAGCAGCTTCGGGGGTTCCTACAATGAGCAGTTCTTC
TRBV6-5,TRBJ1-6,many,.,CASSFQGLESSYNSPLHF,TGTGCCAGCAGTTTTCAGGGCCTAGAGAGCTCCTATAATTCACCCCTCCACTTT
TRBV15,TRBJ2-7,few,TRBD1,CATSSPDRGYEQYF,TGTGCCACCAGCAGTCCGGACAGGGGCTACGAGCAGTACTTC
TRBV6-5,TRBJ2-2,few,.,CASRPGTDNTGELFF,TGTGCCAGCAGACCCGGGACCGATAACACCGGGGAGCTGTTTTTT
TRBV2,TRBJ2-1,many,.,CASNRASYNEQFF,TGTGCCAGCAATAGGGCGTCCTACAATGAGCAGTTCTTC
TRBV28,TRBJ2-7,medium-sized,TRBD2,CASGLGSYEQYF,TGTGCCAGCGGACTAGGTTCCTACGAGCAGTACTTC
TRBV5-5,TRBJ1-2,many,.,CASSNGYTF,TGTGCCAGCAGCAATGGCTACACCTTC
TRBV20-1,TRBJ2-3,many,TRBD2,CSARGLAGVQDTQYF,TGCAGTGCTAGAGGGCTAGCGGGAGTTCAAGATACGCAGTATTTT
TRBV7-8,TRBJ2-7,many,TRBD1,CASLRDRASLEQYF,TGTGCCAGTCTCCGGGACAGGGCCTCTCTCGAGCAGTACTTC
TRBV12-3/TRBV12-4,TRBJ1-6,many,.,CASGRGDSPLHF,TGTGCCAGCGGGCGAGGGGATTCACCCCTCCACTTT
TRBV2,TRBJ1-1,many,TRBD1,CASRDRGAPEAFF,TGTGCCAGCAGGGACAGGGGAGCCCCTGAAGCTTTCTTT
TRBV5-4,TRBJ2-3,many,TRBD2,CASSFSGRGPDTQYF,TGTGCCAGCAGCTTTAGCGGGAGAGGCCCAGATACGCAGTATTTT
TRBV29-1,TRBJ2-7,many,.,CSVVLVIPYEQYF,TGCAGCGTAGTACTAGTTATACCCTACGAGCAGTACTTC
TRBV19,TRBJ1-3,few,.,CASTVPGRPSGNTIYF,TGTGCCAGTACCGTCCCCGGACGGCCCTCTGGAAACACCATATATTTT
TRBV7-8,TRBJ2-2,many,.,CASSSLYTGELFF,TGTGCCAGCAGCTCACTATACACCGGGGAGCTGTTTTTT
TRBV29-1,TRBJ2-1,many,.,CSVEVQDEQFF,TGCAGCGTTGAAGTTCAGGATGAGCAGTTCTTC
TRBV5-1,TRBJ2-3,many,.,CASTPPDKYVDTQYF,TGCGCCAGCACCCCCCCGGACAAGTACGTAGATACGCAGTATTTT
TRBV3-1,TRBJ1-6,many,TRBD1,CASSHRGSPLHF,TGTGCCAGCAGCCACAGGGGGTCACCCCTCCACTTT
TRBV29-1,TRBJ2-6,few,TRBD1,CSASAAGTGGSGANVLTF,TGCAGCGCCTCGGCTGCCGGGACAGGGGGATCTGGGGCCAACGTCCTGACTTTC
TRBV4-3,TRBJ2-1,many,TRBD2,CASSQGTRDEQFF,TGCGCCAGCAGCCAAGGGACTAGGGATGAGCAGTTCTTC
TRBV4-2,TRBJ2-7,.,.,CASSQDVFAEQYF,TGTGCCAGCAGCCAAGACGTGTTCGCCGAGCAGTACTTC
TRBV18,TRBJ2-7,many,.,CASSPTSGEQYF,TGTGCCAGCTCACCAACCTCGGGCGAGCAGTACTTC
TRBV20-1,TRBJ2-1,many,.,CSARDGRNEQFF,TGCAGTGCTAGAGATGGTCGTAATGAGCAGTTCTTC
TRBV7-3,TRBJ2-2,many,TRBD1,CASSLQGADGELFF,TGTGCCAGCAGCCTACAGGGGGCTGACGGGGAGCTGTTTTTT
TRBV5-1,TRBJ2-6,.,.,CASSVAPGANVLTF,TGCGCCAGCAGCGTAGCCCCTGGGGCCAACGTCCTGACTTTC
TRBV20-1,TRBJ2-1,few,.,CSTLGGGVNEQFF,TGCAGTACCCTTGGCGGAGGGGTTAATGAGCAGTTCTTC
TRBV7-2,TRBJ2-1,many,TRBD2,CASSFRRGLARNEQFF,TGTGCCAGCAGCTTTCGTCGGGGACTAGCTAGGAATGAGCAGTTCTTC
TRBV27,TRBJ2-7,medium-sized,.,CASQPGETFYEQYF,TGTGCCTCTCAACCCGGAGAAACTTTCTACGAGCAGTACTTC
TRBV7-9,TRBJ1-1,many,.,CASSTREQGPEAFF,TGTGCCAGCAGCACCCGCGAACAGGGCCCTGAAGCTTTCTTT
TRBV12-5,TRBJ1-1,many,.,CASGPGGVGERGTEAFF,TGTGCTAGTGGTCCAGGTGGGGTCGGGGAGAGAGGCACTGAAGCTTTCTTT
TRBV7-2,TRBJ2-3,many,.,CASSGYQGWGTDTQYF,TGTGCCAGCAGCGGATATCAGGGCTGGGGCACAGATACGCAGTATTTT
TRBV5-1,TRBJ2-3,once,.,CASSVGSGLTDTQYF,TGCGCCAGCAGCGTTGGGAGCGGGTTGACAGATACGCAGTATTTT
TRBV7-2,TRBJ2-7,.,.,CVSSALSYEQYF,TGTGTCAGCAGCGCCCTCTCCTACGAGCAGTACTTC
TRBV11-2,TRBJ1-4,few,.,CASSLNSGKLFF,TGTGCCAGCAGCTTAAATTCGGGAAAACTGTTTTTT
TRBV20-1,TRBJ2-2,many,.,CSARDLRGNTGELFF,TGCAGTGCTAGAGATTTGAGGGGGAACACCGGGGAGCTGTTTTTT
TRBV5-1,TRBJ2-1,many,TRBD2,CASSSDSGRSYNEQFF,TGCGCCAGCAGCTCGGATAGCGGGAGGTCCTACAATGAGCAGTTCTTC